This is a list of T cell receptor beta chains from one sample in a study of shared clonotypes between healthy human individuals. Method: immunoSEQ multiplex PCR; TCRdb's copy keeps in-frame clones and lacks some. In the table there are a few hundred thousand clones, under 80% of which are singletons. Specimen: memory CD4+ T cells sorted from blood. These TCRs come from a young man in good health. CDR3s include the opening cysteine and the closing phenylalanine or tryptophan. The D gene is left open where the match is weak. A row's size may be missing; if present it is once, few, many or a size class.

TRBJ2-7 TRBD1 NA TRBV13 CASSFGQGFEQYF TGTGCCAGCAGCTTCGGACAGGGCTTCGAGCAGTACTTC
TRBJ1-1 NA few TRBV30 CAWVRGQDTEAFF TGTGCCTGGGTAAGAGGCCAGGACACTGAAGCTTTCTTT
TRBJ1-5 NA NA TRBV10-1 CASSEIPDQPQHF TGCGCCAGCAGTGAGATACCTGATCAGCCCCAGCATTTT
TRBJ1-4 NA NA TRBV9 CASSLRGDREKLFF TGTGCCAGCAGCCTACGTGGGGACCGTGAAAAACTGTTTTTT
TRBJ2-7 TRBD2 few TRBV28 CASSPPSSGRPRPYEQYF TGTGCCAGCAGTCCCCCGAGTAGCGGGAGGCCCCGGCCCTACGAGCAGTACTTC
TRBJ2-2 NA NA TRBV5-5 CASSLLPEPTGELFF TGTGCCAGCAGCTTGCTCCCGGAGCCTACCGGGGAGCTGTTTTTT
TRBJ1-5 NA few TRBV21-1 CASTNWARINQPQHF TGTGCCAGCACAAACTGGGCGAGAATTAATCAGCCCCAGCATTTT
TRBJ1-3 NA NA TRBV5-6 CASSGTRGARNTIYF TGTGCCAGCAGCGGTACAAGGGGCGCAAGAAACACCATATATTTT
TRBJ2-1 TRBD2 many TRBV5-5 CASSLFPGLAGVENRNEQFF TGTGCCAGCAGCCTATTTCCGGGACTAGCGGGAGTTGAAAACCGCAATGAGCAGTTCTTC
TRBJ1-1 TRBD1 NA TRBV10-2 CASRIALGQGNTEAFF TGCGCCAGCAGAATTGCTTTGGGACAGGGGAACACTGAAGCTTTCTTT
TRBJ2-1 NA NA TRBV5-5 CASSLVPTISYNEQFF TGTGCCAGCAGCTTGGTCCCCACAATCTCCTACAATGAGCAGTTCTTC
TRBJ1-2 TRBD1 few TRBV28 CASSLPTGGVYGYTF TGTGCCAGCAGCCTACCGACAGGGGGCGTCTATGGCTACACCTTC
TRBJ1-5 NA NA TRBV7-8 CASSQNRVNPNQPQHF TGTGCCAGCAGCCAGAACAGGGTAAACCCAAATCAGCCCCAGCATTTT
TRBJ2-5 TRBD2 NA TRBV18 CASSPLAARETQYF TGTGCCAGCTCACCGCTAGCGGCCCGAGAGACCCAGTACTTC
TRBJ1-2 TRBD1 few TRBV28 CASNAGTGKIYGYTF TGTGCCAGCAACGCCGGGACAGGGAAGATCTATGGCTACACCTTC
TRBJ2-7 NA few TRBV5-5 CASSEGPYIYEQYF TGTGCCAGCAGCGAGGGACCGTATATATACGAGCAGTACTTC
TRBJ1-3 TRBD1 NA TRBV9 CASSPRGQTGNTIYF TGTGCCAGCAGCCCGAGGGGGCAGACTGGAAACACCATATATTTT
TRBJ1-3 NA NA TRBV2 CASSELEQYGNTIYF TGTGCCAGCAGTGAGCTGGAACAGTATGGAAACACCATATATTTT
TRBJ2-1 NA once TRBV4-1 CASSQFVTVDNEQFF TGCGCCAGCAGCCAGTTCGTTACGGTCGACAATGAGCAGTTCTTC
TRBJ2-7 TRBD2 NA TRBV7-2 CASSQGLAGGPGEQYF TGTGCCAGCAGCCAGGGACTAGCGGGAGGGCCGGGTGAGCAGTACTTC
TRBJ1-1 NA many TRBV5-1 CASSPTPENTEAFF TGCGCCAGCAGCCCAACACCGGAGAACACTGAAGCTTTCTTT
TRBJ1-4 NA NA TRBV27 CASSLLGATNEKLFF TGTGCCAGCAGTTTATTGGGCGCAACTAATGAAAAACTGTTTTTT
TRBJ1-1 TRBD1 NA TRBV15 CATSRELAGGLEAFF TGTGCCACCAGCAGAGAGTTGGCAGGGGGCTTGGAAGCTTTCTTT
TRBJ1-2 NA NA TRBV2 CASSEWSRTQDYGYTF TGTGCCAGCAGTGAGTGGAGCAGGACTCAAGACTATGGCTACACCTTC
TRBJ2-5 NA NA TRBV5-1 CASSTGLRGPKETQYF TGCGCCAGCAGCACGGGACTCCGGGGGCCTAAAGAGACCCAGTACTTC
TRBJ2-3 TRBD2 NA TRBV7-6 CASSLTSGGWTDTQYF TGTGCCAGCAGCTTGACTAGCGGAGGTTGGACAGATACGCAGTATTTT
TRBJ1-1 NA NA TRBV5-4 CASSLQHLNTEAFF TGTGCCAGCAGCTTGCAACACCTGAACACTGAAGCTTTCTTT
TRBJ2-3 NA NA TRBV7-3 CASSFGGGDTDTQYF TGTGCCAGCAGCTTCGGAGGGGGGGACACAGATACGCAGTATTTT
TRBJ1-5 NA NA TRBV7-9 CASSLGQGGQPQHF TGTGCCAGCAGCTTAGGCCAGGGCGGCCAGCCCCAGCATTTT